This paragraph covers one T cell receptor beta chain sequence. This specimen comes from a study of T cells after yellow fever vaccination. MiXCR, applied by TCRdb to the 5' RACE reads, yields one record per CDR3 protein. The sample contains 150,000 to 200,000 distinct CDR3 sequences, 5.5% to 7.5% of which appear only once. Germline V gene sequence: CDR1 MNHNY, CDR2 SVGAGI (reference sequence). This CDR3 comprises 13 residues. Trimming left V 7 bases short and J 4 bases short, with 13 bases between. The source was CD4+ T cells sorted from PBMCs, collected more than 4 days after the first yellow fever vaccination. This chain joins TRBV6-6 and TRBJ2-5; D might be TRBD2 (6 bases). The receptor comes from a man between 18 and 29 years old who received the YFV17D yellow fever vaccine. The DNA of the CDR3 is TGTGCCAGCACCCAACTAGCACGAGAGACCCAGTACTTC. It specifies CASTQLARETQYF.